This T cell receptor beta chain came from a study of T cell repertoires in cytomegalovirus infection. Across the whole study: Carrying CMV and the relevant HLA type showed in public TCR beta signatures. General study findings and limits: The study found HLA-C-restricted CMV-specific TCR beta clonotypes dominating the ex vivo response.

This clonotype was counted only a few times. What it recognizes is unknown. TCRdb called the reads again in MiXCR, with one record for every CDR3 protein. The table has around 100,000 distinct CDR3 sequences, over 9.5% seen once; the top ten hold 30% to 40%. Material for sequencing was PBMCs, sequenced either directly or after in vitro stimulation (not recorded which). This TCR came from a human donor in good health (CMV status not recorded). Some clones in this sample may be carry-over from other donors' samples.

CDR3 residues: CASSFFAPYNEQFF. In DNA, the CDR3 is TGTGCCAGCAGTTTTTTCGCACCGTACAATGAGCAGTTCTTC. The gene calls are TRBV12-3 or TRBV12-4 and TRBJ2-1; D is ambiguous. CDR3 length equals 14 residues. V lost 3 bases and J lost 4, with 10 bases in between.